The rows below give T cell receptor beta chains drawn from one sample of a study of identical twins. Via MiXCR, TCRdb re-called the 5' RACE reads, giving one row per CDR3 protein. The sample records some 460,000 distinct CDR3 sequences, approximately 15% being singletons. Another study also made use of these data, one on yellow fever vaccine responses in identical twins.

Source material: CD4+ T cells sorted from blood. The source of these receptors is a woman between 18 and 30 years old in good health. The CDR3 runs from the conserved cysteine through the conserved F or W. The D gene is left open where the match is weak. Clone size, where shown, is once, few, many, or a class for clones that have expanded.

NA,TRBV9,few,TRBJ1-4,CASSVGANEKLFF,TGTGCCAGCAGCGTAGGGGCCAATGAAAAACTGTTTTTT
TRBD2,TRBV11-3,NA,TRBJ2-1,CASSSTRTSGRPYNEQFF,TGTGCCAGCAGCTCAACCCGGACTAGCGGGAGGCCATACAATGAGCAGTTCTTC
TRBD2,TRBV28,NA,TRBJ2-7,CASRSSGGDSYEQYF,TGTGCCAGCAGATCCAGCGGGGGGGACAGCTACGAGCAGTACTTC
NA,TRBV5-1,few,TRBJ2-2,CASSSDTAGIGELFF,TGCGCCAGCAGCTCTGATACGGCGGGGATCGGGGAGCTGTTTTTT
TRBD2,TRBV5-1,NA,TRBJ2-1,CASSSGLAVSNEQFF,TGCGCCAGCAGCTCGGGACTAGCGGTCTCAAATGAGCAGTTCTTC
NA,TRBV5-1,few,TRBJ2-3,CASSLVSSSTDTQYF,TGCGCCAGCAGCTTGGTCAGCAGTAGCACAGATACGCAGTATTTT
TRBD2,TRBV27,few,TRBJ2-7,CASWDRASGTYEQYF,TGTGCCAGCTGGGATAGGGCTAGCGGGACCTACGAGCAGTACTTC
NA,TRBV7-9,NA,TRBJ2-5,CASSLGGIPDETQYF,TGTGCCAGCAGCCTAGGAGGGATTCCTGACGAGACCCAGTACTTC
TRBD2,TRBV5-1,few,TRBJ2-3,CASSPGRGADTQYF,TGCGCCAGCAGTCCCGGGCGGGGGGCAGATACGCAGTATTTT
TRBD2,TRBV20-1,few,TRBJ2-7,CSARDPGGTTYEQYF,TGCAGTGCTAGAGATCCGGGAGGGACTACCTACGAGCAGTACTTC
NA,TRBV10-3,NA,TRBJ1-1,CAISESKVGPSAEAFF,TGTGCCATCAGTGAGTCGAAGGTAGGGCCATCTGCTGAAGCTTTCTTT
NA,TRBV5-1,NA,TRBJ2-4,CASSSDPQGTKNIQYF,TGCGCCAGCAGCTCAGACCCCCAGGGTACCAAAAACATTCAGTACTTC
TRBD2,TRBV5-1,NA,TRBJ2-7,CASSLGTSGSRGEQYF,TGCGCCAGCAGCTTAGGGACTAGCGGGAGCCGTGGGGAGCAGTACTTC
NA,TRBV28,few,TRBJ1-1,CASSFSSQALAEAFF,TGTGCCAGCAGTTTCAGCAGTCAGGCGTTGGCTGAAGCTTTCTTT
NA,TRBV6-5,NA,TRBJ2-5,CASSYSGLDGDSGAQYF,TGTGCCAGCAGTTACAGTGGTCTGGACGGAGACTCCGGGGCCCAGTACTTC
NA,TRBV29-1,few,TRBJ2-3,CSVSGSQLTSTDTQYF,TGCAGCGTTTCCGGGAGCCAGCTAACTAGCACAGATACGCAGTATTTT
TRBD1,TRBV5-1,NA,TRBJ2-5,CASSGGQGGGETQYF,TGCGCCAGCAGCGGTGGACAGGGGGGCGGCGAGACCCAGTACTTC